The source of this TCR beta chain is a study of blood T cell repertoires in COVID-19. Study context: Sources were T cells, B-cell-depleted T cells, or PBMCs; the material itself was cDNA or gDNA.

Produced via immunoSEQ multiplex PCR; TCRdb's table is partial and in-frame only. The data contain 450,000 or so clones, around nine tenths of them singletons. The origin of this receptor is a man between 18 and 29 years old with COVID-19, enrolled during active disease. Sequences were obtained from peripheral blood.

The CDR3 DNA follows: TGTGCCTGGAGACGCGGTTTGAACACTGAAGCTTTCTTT. Its translation is CAWRRGLNTEAFF. This sequence joins TRBV30 and TRBJ1-1; no clear D. Germline V gene data show CDR1 as GTSNPN and CDR2 as SVGIG (reference sequence). Trimming removed 3 bases at V and 0 bases at J, with 8 bases between. The CDR3 is 13 amino acids.